The following is a T cell receptor (beta chain) sequence with its context. Original processing notes: Nucleated cell number was recorded as an estimate derived from reference gene primer amplification. The table came from immunoSEQ multiplex PCR; TCRdb's copy has only in-frame clones and leaves some out. The V and J calls and the clone size are those of that table, but D and trimming were determined from the DNA. Altogether some 19,000 clones are present, around 86% being singletons, with the ten largest covering around 16%. This sample is part of a study of blood T cell repertoires in COVID-19. Turning to the study itself: Spain, Italy and the United States supplied samples that represented acute and convalescent COVID-19. T cells, B-cell-depleted T cells, or PBMCs supplied cDNA or gDNA.

CDR1 and CDR2 from the germline V gene are LNHDA and SQIVND (reference sequence). Germline trimming cut 5 bases from V and 4 bases from J; bases unmatched to any gene: 11. There are 17 residues in the CDR3. The TCR sequence derives from a man between 65 and 85 years old with acute or convalescent COVID-19. The sequenced sample consisted of peripheral blood. The V call is TRBV19, the J call TRBJ2-2; 9 bases map to TRBD1. The DNA for the CDR3 is TGTGCCAGTAGTGGAGGCCACAGGGGGCCGGGCACCGGGGAGCTGTTTTTT. This sequence encodes CASSGGHRGPGTGELFF.